A selection of T cell receptor beta chains follows, all from one sample in a study of shared clonotypes between healthy human individuals. Sequencing was performed with immunoSEQ multiplex PCR; in TCRdb, only in-frame clones are kept and a portion is missing. The sample shows about 610,000 clones, around 97% of them seen only once. Sequenced material: naive CD4+ T cells sorted from blood. The receptors derive from a woman in her 30s in good health. The CDR3 runs from the conserved cysteine through the conserved F or W. The D gene is left open where the match is weak. Size tells how often a clone was seen (once, few, many) or the class of an expanded clone, and some rows leave it out.

J	size	V	D	DNA	CDR3
TRBJ2-7	NA	TRBV28	NA	TGTGCCAGCACCCCGGGTGGTTCCTACGAGCAGTACTTC	CASTPGGSYEQYF
TRBJ2-3	NA	TRBV6-1	NA	TGTGCCAGCACCTTCGATAGCACAGATACGCAGTATTTT	CASTFDSTDTQYF
TRBJ2-7	NA	TRBV5-1	TRBD1	TGCGCCAGCAGCTCGCGTGCGAATAAGGGGGCCCGCTACGAGCAGTACTTC	CASSSRANKGARYEQYF
TRBJ1-1	NA	TRBV10-3	NA	TGTGCCATCAGTGATGATTCTGGGGCGGGCCACACTGAAGCTTTCTTT	CAISDDSGAGHTEAFF
TRBJ2-1	NA	TRBV11-3	TRBD2	TGTGCCAGCAGCTCGGGACTAGCGGGAAGGAATGAGCAGTTCTTC	CASSSGLAGRNEQFF
TRBJ1-2	NA	TRBV7-9	NA	TGTGCCAGCAGCCCCCTTCAAGATTATGAAGCTAACTATGGCTACACCTTC	CASSPLQDYEANYGYTF
TRBJ1-2	once	TRBV28	NA	TGTGCCAGCAGCCGGGACATAAGGGCCGGTGGCTACACCTTC	CASSRDIRAGGYTF
TRBJ1-1	NA	TRBV19	NA	TGTGCCAGTAGCCGCGGTGGGGGACGCGCTGAAATGAACACTGAAGCTTTCTTT	CASSRGGGRAEMNTEAFF
TRBJ2-3	NA	TRBV28	NA	TGTGCCAGCAGTTTATATGAGGGCACAGATACGCAGTATTTT	CASSLYEGTDTQYF
TRBJ2-3	NA	TRBV29-1	NA	TGCAGCGTTTTTCGTCTTGCTTCAGATACGCAGTATTTT	CSVFRLASDTQYF
TRBJ2-7	NA	TRBV5-4	NA	TGTGCCAGCAGCACCGACTACGAGCAGTACTTC	CASSTDYEQYF
TRBJ2-5	NA	TRBV30	NA	TGTGCCTGGAGTACGACAGGTCTGGAGACCCAGTACTTC	CAWSTTGLETQYF
TRBJ2-7	few	TRBV2	NA	TGTGCCAGCAGTAGGGACATCTACGAGCAGTACTTC	CASSRDIYEQYF
TRBJ1-6	once	TRBV4-2	NA	TGTGCCAGCAGCCAAGATCGGGCCGTCTATAATTCACCCCTCCACTTT	CASSQDRAVYNSPLHF
TRBJ2-1	NA	TRBV28	TRBD2	TGTGCCGGACGCCTGACTAGCGGGAGCGGTGTGCAGTTCTTC	CAGRLTSGSGVQFF
TRBJ2-2	NA	TRBV11-3	NA	TGTGCCAGCAGCCTCACCAGCTTCGGGGAGCTGTTTTTT	CASSLTSFGELFF
TRBJ2-1	NA	TRBV2	NA	TGTGCCAGCAGTGAAGTTGGGGGCTACAATGAGCAGTTCTTC	CASSEVGGYNEQFF
TRBJ2-1	NA	TRBV27	NA	TGTGCCAGCAGTGTTTTTGGGACTCGCAATGAGCAGTTCTTC	CASSVFGTRNEQFF
TRBJ2-7	NA	TRBV2	NA	TGTGCCAGCAGTCCGTTGCGCTACGAGCAGTACTTC	CASSPLRYEQYF
TRBJ1-2	NA	TRBV28	NA	TGTGCCAGCAGATCCGCGAACGCTTTAGGCTACACCTTC	CASRSANALGYTF
TRBJ2-7	NA	TRBV2	TRBD2	TGTGCCAGCCATCGCCCACGGGGGGTCAGGTCCTTAGGAGCTGAGCAGTACTTC	CASHRPRGVRSLGAEQYF
TRBJ1-1	NA	TRBV6-5	NA	TGTGCCAGCAGCCGGGACCGGGGGGTTTTGGGCGCTTTCTTT	CASSRDRGVLGAFF
TRBJ2-7	once	TRBV11-3	NA	TGTGCCAGCAGCTTAGCAGCTAGCAGCTCCTACGAGCAGTACTTC	CASSLAASSSYEQYF
TRBJ2-7	NA	TRBV7-9	TRBD2	TGTGCCAGCAGCCTAGATAGCGGGAGGGCCTACGAGCAGTACTTC	CASSLDSGRAYEQYF
TRBJ2-5	NA	TRBV6-5	NA	TGTGCCAGCTGTCCAGACTGGTACCAAGAGACCCAGTACTTC	CASCPDWYQETQYF
TRBJ2-7	NA	TRBV5-1	NA	TGCGCCAGCAACGGGGGCTCCTCCTACGAGCAGTACTTC	CASNGGSSYEQYF
TRBJ2-1	NA	TRBV6-1	TRBD2	TGTGCCAGCAAGGGACTAGGCCCTTACAATGAGCAGTTCTTC	CASKGLGPYNEQFF
TRBJ1-4	NA	TRBV27	NA	TGTGCCAGTCGTCGGACCGGGCAGGGGGAAAAACTGTTTTTT	CASRRTGQGEKLFF
TRBJ1-5	NA	TRBV19	NA	TGTGCCAGTAGTATCTCAGGGCGGATGGAGCAGCCCCAGCATTTT	CASSISGRMEQPQHF
TRBJ2-2	NA	TRBV7-8	TRBD1	TGTGCCAGCAGCTTCGCGAGTAGGACAGGGGCAACCGGGGAGCTGTTTTTT	CASSFASRTGATGELFF
TRBJ1-2	NA	TRBV9	NA	TGTGCCAGCAGCGCCGAACAGGACCATGGCTACACCTTC	CASSAEQDHGYTF
TRBJ1-2	NA	TRBV6-5	NA	TGTGCCAGCAGCCGATATAACTATGGCTACACCTTC	CASSRYNYGYTF
TRBJ1-5	NA	TRBV28	NA	TGTGCCATCGGGAGGGGGTTGTATCAGCCCCAGCATTTT	CAIGRGLYQPQHF
TRBJ1-2	NA	TRBV2	TRBD1	TGTGCCAGCAGAAGGGACAGGGAGCACTATGGCTACACCTTC	CASRRDREHYGYTF
TRBJ2-1	once	TRBV5-4	TRBD2	TGTGCCAGCAGCTTTAGCGGGAGGGCCCGAAATGAGCAGTTCTTC	CASSFSGRARNEQFF
TRBJ2-5	NA	TRBV4-1	TRBD2	TGCGCCAGCAGCCCGAGAACCCTAGCGGGAGGGCGGGAGACCCAGTACTTC	CASSPRTLAGGRETQYF
TRBJ2-2	NA	TRBV4-2	TRBD2	TGTGCCAGCAGCCAAGATCTCCCTAGCGGGAGATCTGGCGGGGAGCTGTTTTTT	CASSQDLPSGRSGGELFF
TRBJ2-7	NA	TRBV7-2	TRBD1	TGTGCCAGCAGATTTCGGACAGGGCCCTCCTACGAGCAGTACTTC	CASRFRTGPSYEQYF